This T cell receptor (beta chain) was retrieved from a study of OX40 agonist ivuxolimab in advanced cancers. Study-wide context: Participants, approximately 81% male, averaged approximately 65 years of age, ranging from about 23 to 90.

CDR1 and CDR2 from the germline V gene are MGHRA and YSYEKL. The CDR3 is 19 residues long. The V and J ends lost 4 bases and 5 bases, in that order; junction bases with no gene match: 21. The timepoints at which blood was sampled were baseline, cycle 4 day 1, and cycle 7 day 1. Findings of the study overall: In CD8+ T cells, expanded clones were on average more numerous than in CD4+.

This table comes from immunoSEQ multiplex PCR, and its TCRdb copy is limited to in-frame clones, with some not included. The table records about 14,000 clones, more than 75% of them present only once. Comments on this clone: What it binds is not known.

This chain joins TRBV4-1 and TRBJ2-7, with 9 bases lining up with TRBD1. This specimen consisted of CD4+ or CD8+ T cells sorted from blood, obtained in a trial of the OX40 agonist ivuxolimab. This TCR was recovered from an adult with an advanced solid tumor such as melanoma, head and neck, liver or kidney cancer. The CDR3 protein is CASSPRYRDGTGPIHEQYF. The CDR3 DNA is TGCGCCAGCAGCCCCCGCTATCGAGACGGGACAGGGCCTATACACGAGCAGTACTTC.